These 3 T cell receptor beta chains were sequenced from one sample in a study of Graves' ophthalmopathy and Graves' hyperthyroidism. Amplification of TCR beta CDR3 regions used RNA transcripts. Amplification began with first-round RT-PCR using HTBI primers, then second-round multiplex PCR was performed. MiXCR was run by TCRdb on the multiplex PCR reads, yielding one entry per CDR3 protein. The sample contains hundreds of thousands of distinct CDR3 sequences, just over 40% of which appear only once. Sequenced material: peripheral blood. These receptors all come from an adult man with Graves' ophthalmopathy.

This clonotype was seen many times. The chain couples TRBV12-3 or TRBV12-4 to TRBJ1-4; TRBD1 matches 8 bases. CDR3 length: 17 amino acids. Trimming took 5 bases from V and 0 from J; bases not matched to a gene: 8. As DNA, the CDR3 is TGTGCCAGCAGTCCGGGACAGGCGCCCGCAACTAATGAAAAACTGTTTTTT. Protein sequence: CASSPGQAPATNEKLFF.

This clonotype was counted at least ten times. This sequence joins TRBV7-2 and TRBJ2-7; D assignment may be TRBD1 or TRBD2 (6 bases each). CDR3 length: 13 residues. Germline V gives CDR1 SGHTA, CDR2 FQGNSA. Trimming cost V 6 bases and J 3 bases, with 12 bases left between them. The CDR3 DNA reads TGTGCCAGCAGAAGCGGAGGGGGCTACGAGCAGTACTTC. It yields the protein CASRSGGGYEQYF. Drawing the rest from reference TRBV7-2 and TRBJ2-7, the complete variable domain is GAGVSQSPSNKVTEKGKDVELRCDPISGHTALYWYRQSLGQGLEFLIYFQGNSAPDKSGLPSDRFSAERTGGSVSTLTIQRTQQEDSAVYLCASRSGGGYEQYFGPGTRLTVT.

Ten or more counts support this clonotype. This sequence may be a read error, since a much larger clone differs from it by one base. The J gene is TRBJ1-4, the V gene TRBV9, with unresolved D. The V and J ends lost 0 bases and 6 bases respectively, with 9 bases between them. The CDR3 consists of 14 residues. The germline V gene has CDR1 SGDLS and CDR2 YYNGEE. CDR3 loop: CASSVGNTDEKLFF. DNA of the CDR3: TGTGCCAGCAGCGTAGGTAATACAGATGAAAAACTGTTTTTT. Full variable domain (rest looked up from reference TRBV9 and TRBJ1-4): DSGVTQTPKHLITATGQRVTLRCSPRSGDLSVYWYQQSLDQGLQFLIQYYNGEERAKGNILERFSAQQFPDLHSELNLSSLELGDSALYFCASSVGNTDEKLFFGSGTQLSVL.